The T cell receptor (beta chain) under discussion was sequenced for a study of regulatory T cells in long-lasting Graves disease. Study-wide results and limits: Between persistent patients, thousands of public clonotypes were shared, exceeding the 900 to 1,000 shared between new patients.

This clonotype was seen a single time. What it binds is not known. To make TCR beta libraries, researchers used iRepertoire HTBI primers and Arm-PCR of CDR3 regions. TCRdb used MiXCR to reprocess the multiplex PCR reads, holding one entry per CDR3 protein. This table holds about 540,000 distinct CDR3 sequences, about 13% found once. Time point reported: newly diagnosed GD, antithyroid drugs for less than 3 months. PBMCs provided the RNA from which the TCR library was made. This CDR3 has 15 amino acids. Trimming removed 2 bases from V and 1 base from J; junction bases left unmatched: 5. Germline V gene sequence: CDR1 DFQATT, CDR2 SNEGSKA (reference sequence). These data were likewise used in another study, on T cells in Graves' hyperthyroidism and ophthalmopathy.

The chain is built from TRBV20-1 and TRBJ1-1; TRBD1 agrees at 9 bases. The clonotype was recovered from a young man with Graves disease. Sequenced material: peripheral blood mononuclear cells (PBMCs), taken at new diagnosis, from a patient treated with antithyroid drugs. The CDR3 region has the DNA TGCAGTGCTAGACCTGGACAGGGGTCGAACACTGAAGCTTTCTTT. This gives the protein CSARPGQGSNTEAFF.